This record covers a single T cell receptor beta chain. Its cognate antigen has yet to be identified. Just one base apart from a much larger clone, this may be a read error. The conserved final phenylalanine or tryptophan is absent from the CDR3, which likely points to a read error. This record belongs to a study of regulatory T cells in long-lasting Graves disease (dated by TCRdb to the early 2020s). Study-wide context: Persistent Graves' disease meant more than 5 years of antithyroid drug treatment with TSH receptor autoantibodies that stayed positive. Peripheral blood TCR sequencing and RNA sequencing compared persistent Graves' disease patients with newly diagnosed Graves' disease patients. The study was conducted in China and was registered as a clinical trial. A total of around 35 samples underwent TCR sequencing, from roughly 13 patients with persistent Graves' disease and 20 patients with newly diagnosed Graves' disease. Persistent Graves' disease patients in the clinical cohort had taken antithyroid drugs for roughly ten years on average.

Summary of the overall study and its limitations: Sequencing and analysis were restricted to the TCR beta chain. Peripheral blood alone was examined, since thyroid tissue, which constituted the primary lesion, could not be accessed. Persistent patients shared more public clonotypes among themselves (under 3,000) than newly diagnosed patients did (more than 950). The small sample size was acknowledged by the authors as a limitation that may reduce accuracy. Persistent disease showed preferential use of TRBV28, TRBJ1-2 and TRBJ2-5, whereas newly diagnosed disease favored TRBV20-1 and TRBJ2-1. Lower TCR Shannon entropy and fewer highly expanded clones were observed in persistent Graves' disease patients than in newly diagnosed patients, which suggested clonal expansion.

V is trimmed back by 3 bases and J by 3 bases, and the junction contains 8 bases that no gene match accounts for. The CDR3 is 16 residues long, ends included. This entry keeps only the CDR3 DNA: 48 bases, framed from base 1. According to the germline V gene, CDR1 reads MNHGY and CDR2 reads SVAAGI. Libraries were prepared through multiplex PCR. Sequencing was carried out with an Illumina HiSeq 4000. iRepertoire HTBI primers and Arm-PCR amplification of CDR3 regions were used to construct TCR beta libraries. PCR products were gel purified before sequencing. For the original study's pipeline: Gene usage analysis of CDR3 amino acid clonotypes relied on the 60 or so TRBV and 12 to 15 TRBJ segments identified across samples. COPE and FqMerger were used to merge the filtered high-quality paired reads into contigs. BLAST was used to align contigs to IMGT TRBV, TRBD and TRBJ reference genes, and CDR3 was defined according to IMGT. Highly expanded clones were defined as clonotypes with a frequency above 0.1%. Shannon entropy served as the measure of repertoire diversity, while the Gini coefficient captured V-J evenness. A clonotype was considered public if more than one individual shared it. TCRdb reprocessed the public reads (quality trimming at Q25 with fastp, clone calling with MiXCR) and kept in-frame beta chains. Every CDR3 protein is listed once, alongside the most common genes and DNA of its rows. The V and J calls shown here were made by TCRdb, not taken from the authors' results. Here the sample has some 470,000 distinct CDR3 sequences; 20% to 25% occur a single time. The ten largest clones represent roughly 7.1% of the sample.

Per the publication, the time point label means: persistent/refractory GD, antithyroid drugs over 5 years with positive TRAb. For both TCR sequencing and RNA sequencing, RNA was extracted from PBMCs using TRIzol. The diagnosis of Graves' disease followed American Thyroid Association guidelines. Patients were recruited from an endocrinology department in Xi'an, China. Each patient gave about 8.1 milliliters of peripheral blood, collected in an EDTA anticoagulant tube. PBMCs were isolated by Ficoll Paque Plus density gradient separation without further T cell sorting. RNA quality was checked with an Agilent 2100 Bioanalyzer and agarose gel, and concentration with a NanoDrop 2000.

This TCR was sampled from a female donor with Graves disease. The source material was peripheral blood mononuclear cells (PBMCs), sampled when the disease was refractory, from a patient treated with antithyroid drugs. The chain couples TRBV6-9 to TRBJ1-1; TRBD1 matches 9 bases in the middle. In nucleotides, the sequence is TGTGCCAGCAGTTACAGTGGACAGGGGATGGACACTGAAGCTTTCCTT. Translation gives CASSYSGQGMDTEAFL.